These 11 T cell receptor beta chains were all obtained from the same sample, sequenced in a study of cytomegalovirus exposure and HLA in healthy donors. The method was immunoSEQ multiplex PCR; TCRdb's version includes in-frame clones alone and lacks a portion of them. This sample yields approximately 140,000 clones, of which 85% to 90% are seen a single time; under 9% belongs to the top ten. Input material: PBMCs. All receptors come from a man younger than 35 in good health and CMV-seropositive.

The V gene is TRBV15, the J gene TRBJ1-4, with D perhaps TRBD1 (5 bases). The CDR3 loop spans 14 amino acids. CDR1 is LNHNV and CDR2 is YYDKDF in the germline V gene (reference sequence). V lost 5 bases to trimming and J lost 8 bases, with 15 bases between them. CDR3 DNA: TGTGCCACCAGCCGGGGGGGGGAAAGAGAAAAACTGTTTTTT. This sequence encodes CATSRGGEREKLFF. Using reference TRBV15 and TRBJ1-4 for the parts outside the CDR3, the full variable domain is DAMVIQNPRYQVTQFGKPVTLSCSQTLNHNVMYWYQQKSSQAPKLLFHYYDKDFNNEADTPDNFQSRRPNTSFCFLDIRSPGLGDTAMYLCATSRGGEREKLFFGSGTQLSVL.

This sequence joins TRBV7-9 and TRBJ2-7, with TRBD2 matching over 13 bases. The J segment lost 6 bases and the V segment lost 2 bases, leaving 7 bases of the junction unmatched. Per germline, CDR1 SEHNR and CDR2 FQNEAQ (reference sequence). The CDR3 has 16 residues. The CDR3 coding sequence is TGTGCCAGCAGCTTAATTGGGACTAGCGGGGTACTCGAGCAGTACTTC. Amino acid sequence: CASSLIGTSGVLEQYF.

The chain has TRBV2 and TRBJ2-1; 13 nucleotides line up with TRBD2. The V and J ends lost 4 bases and 7 bases, in that order; junction bases with no gene match: 1. The CDR3 covers 14 residues. Germline-derived CDR1 and CDR2 are SNHLY and FYNNEI. The CDR3 region is CASSGLAGGNEQFF. The CDR3 DNA reads as TGTGCCAGCAGTGGACTAGCGGGAGGTAATGAGCAGTTCTTC.

The rearrangement links TRBV7-6 to TRBJ1-3, with D perhaps matching TRBD1 (6 bases). The CDR3 contains 17 residues. Germline V CDR1 and CDR2: SGHVS, FNYEAQ. With 2 bases removed from V and 3 bases from J, the gap between germline ends came to 17 bases. This CDR3 is CASSLNYRERGGNTIYF. The CDR3 nucleotides read TGTGCCAGCAGCTTAAATTACAGGGAAAGGGGTGGAAACACCATATATTTT.

This clone was recorded only once. The genes are TRBV27 and TRBJ1-5; D is undetermined. Trimming stripped 0 bases from V and 2 bases from J, with 14 bases between. This CDR3 is 17 amino acids long. CDR1 MNHEY and CDR2 SMNVEV come from the germline V gene (reference sequence). The CDR3 is CASSLSNPRVGNQPQHF. The CDR3 region has the DNA TGTGCCAGCAGTTTATCGAACCCCCGGGTGGGCAATCAGCCCCAGCATTTT.

This clone was observed at least ten times. The V call is TRBV30, the J call TRBJ1-1; weak D call: TRBD1 (6 bases). V was clipped by 3 bases and J by 8 bases, with 10 bases between them. The CDR3 consists of 11 residues. Looked up from germline, CDR1 is GTSNPN and CDR2 is SVGIG (reference sequence). DNA of the CDR3: TGTGCCTGGAGAGTCGACAGGGAAGCTTTCTTT. Translation gives CAWRVDREAFF. The whole variable domain, filled in from reference TRBV30 and TRBJ1-1, reads SQTIHQWPATLVQPVGSPLSLECTVEGTSNPNLYWYRQAAGRGLQLLFYSVGIGQISSEVPQNLSASRPQDRQFILSSKKLLLSDSGFYLCAWRVDREAFFGQGTRLTVV.

The chain is built from TRBV14 and TRBJ1-6; unclear D gene. The CDR3 is 16 amino acids. From germline, CDR1 is SGHDN and CDR2 FVKESK. The V and J ends lost 4 bases and 9 bases respectively, with 19 bases between them. The DNA of the CDR3 is TGTGCCAGCAGCCGAGCGGCAGCCGTCTGGGGTTCACCCCTCCACTTT. Translating gives CASSRAAAVWGSPLHF.

The chain uses TRBV6-1 and TRBJ1-2; D possibly corresponds to TRBD1 (6 bases). This CDR3 has 17 amino acids. Germline V lookup: CDR1 MNHNS, CDR2 SASEGT. V was pared by 0 bases and J by 7 bases, with 21 bases between. CDR3 nucleotide sequence: TGTGCCAGCAGTGAAGCGCTAGGGGGGGCGGTAGGAGGTGGCTACACCTTC. It translates to CASSEALGGAVGGGYTF.

The gene calls are TRBV6-1 and TRBJ1-2, with 9 bases matching TRBD1. With 11 bases clipped from V and 5 bases from J, the junction kept 6 bases outside the gene matches. The germline gives CDR1 MNHNS, CDR2 SASEGT. The CDR3 has 12 residues. This CDR3 is CAGGQGKYGYTF. The CDR3 DNA reads TGTGCCGGCGGACAGGGGAAGTATGGCTACACCTTC.

The chain links TRBV5-4 to TRBJ2-7; the D gene is possibly TRBD1 (5 bases). CDR3 length: 15 residues. The V gene lost 4 bases and the J gene lost 3 bases, with 17 bases spanning the gap. Germline values: CDR1 SGHNT, CDR2 YYREEE (reference sequence). CDR3 DNA sequence: TGTGCCAGCAGCGCGTCGTTTGGGGCCGGCTACGAGCAGTACTTC. Translation gives CASSASFGAGYEQYF.

The chain couples TRBV19 to TRBJ2-1; a weak D match, TRBD2 (6 bases). The germline V and J ends were trimmed by 1 base and 5 bases, with 12 bases remaining between them. The CDR3 totals 15 residues. CDR1 and CDR2 from the germline V gene are LNHDA and SQIVND (reference sequence). The CDR3 DNA is TGTGCCAGTAGTATAGCGGGTAGCGGTAACAATGAGCAGTTCTTC. It is translated as CASSIAGSGNNEQFF. The full variable domain, completed using reference TRBV19 and TRBJ2-1, is DGGITQSPKYLFRKEGQNVTLSCEQNLNHDAMYWYRQDPGQGLRLIYYSQIVNDFQKGDIAEGYSVSREKKESFPLTVTSAQKNPTAFYLCASSIAGSGNNEQFFGPGTRLTVL.